A selection of T cell receptor beta chains follows, all from one sample in a study of human T cells and chemical hapten exposure. TCRdb re-analysed the RACE reads in MiXCR, keeping a single row per CDR3 protein. The sample includes roughly 100,000 distinct CDR3 sequences, 9.3% of them seen just once. The starting material was whole blood, obtained in connection with sensitization to the hapten diphenylcyclopropenone (DPC). All receptors derive from a woman aged 35 to 49 with alopecia areata. Some clones in this sample may be carry-over from other donors' samples. CDR3s include the opening cysteine and the closing phenylalanine or tryptophan. A D gene is named only where the DNA matches it firmly. Size is omitted from some rows. Given values are once, few, many or a class for expanded clones.

TRBD1 | few | TRBJ2-2 | TRBV15 | TGTGCCACCAGAAGGGACAGGCACGGGGAGCTGTTTTTT | CATRRDRHGELFF
- | many | TRBJ2-7 | TRBV3-1 | TGTGCCAGCAGCCGAAGCGAATACGAGCAGTACTTC | CASSRSEYEQYF
TRBD1 | - | TRBJ2-2 | TRBV19 | TGTGCCAGTAGTATTGCAGGGGGCTTCTCCGGGGAGCTGTTTTTT | CASSIAGGFSGELFF
TRBD2 | few | TRBJ2-3 | TRBV7-9 | TGTGCCAGCAGCTTAACAGGACTAGCGGATACGCAGTATTTT | CASSLTGLADTQYF
- | many | TRBJ2-7 | TRBV18 | TGTGCCAGCTCACCTAATGGACAGTACGAGCAGTACTTC | CASSPNGQYEQYF
- | few | TRBJ2-1 | TRBV6-2/TRBV6-3 | TGTGCCAGCAGCAACACCTTCAGGGGCCGCTACAATGAGCAGTTCTTC | CASSNTFRGRYNEQFF
TRBD2 | - | TRBJ2-7 | TRBV4-2 | TGTGCCAGCAGCCAAGATACGAGGACTAGCGAAATTTCCTACGAGCAGTACTTC | CASSQDTRTSEISYEQYF
- | - | TRBJ2-2 | TRBV6-2/TRBV6-3 | TGTGCCAGCAGTCAACGACGGACTCTGAACACCGGGGATCTGTTTTTT | CASSQRRTLNTGDLFF
TRBD1 | many | TRBJ2-5 | TRBV3-1 | TGTGCCAGCAGCCGGGGACAGACGTACCAAGAGACCCAGTACTTC | CASSRGQTYQETQYF
- | many | TRBJ1-1 | TRBV7-9 | TGTGCCAGCAGCTTAATGGACCCCGAGGCTTTCTTT | CASSLMDPEAFF
- | many | TRBJ1-1 | TRBV18 | TGTGCCAGCTCACCACTTCGGGGGACTGAAGCTTTCTTT | CASSPLRGTEAFF
TRBD2 | - | TRBJ2-2 | TRBV6-2/TRBV6-3 | TGTGCCAGCAGTTACCCTCGCGGGAGGGCCAACACCGGGGAGCTGTTTTTT | CASSYPRGRANTGELFF
- | few | TRBJ2-1 | TRBV4-2 | TGTGCCAGCAGCCCCGGGACGGATTACAATGAGCAGTTCTTC | CASSPGTDYNEQFF
TRBD1 | few | TRBJ2-3 | TRBV12-3/TRBV12-4 | TGTGCCAGCAGTCCACCGGGACAGGGGTACGCAGATACGCAGTATTTT | CASSPPGQGYADTQYF
TRBD1 | few | TRBJ2-2 | TRBV7-2 | TGTGCCAGCAGCTTAGCGACAGGGATGACCGGGGAGCTGTTTTTT | CASSLATGMTGELFF
- | - | TRBJ2-7 | TRBV19 | TGTGCCAGTAGTGCCGTACAATTCACCTACGAGCAGTACTTC | CASSAVQFTYEQYF
- | - | TRBJ1-5 | TRBV20-1 | TGCAGTGCTAGAGACAGGGAGAGGGATCAGCCCCAGCATTTT | CSARDRERDQPQHF
- | many | TRBJ2-3 | TRBV12-3/TRBV12-4 | TGTGCCAGCAGTTTGGTCGATGGAGATACGCAGTATTTT | CASSLVDGDTQYF
TRBD2 | - | TRBJ2-3 | TRBV29-1 | TGCAGCGTCCTAGAACTAGCGGCTAGCACAGATACGCAGTATTTT | CSVLELAASTDTQYF
- | few | TRBJ2-1 | TRBV4-3 | TGCGCCAGCAGCCAAGATTGGGCAGCGGAGCAGTTCTTC | CASSQDWAAEQFF
TRBD1 | - | TRBJ2-2 | TRBV3-1 | TGTGCCAGCAGCCGCGGGACAGGGGAAACCGGGGAGCTGTTTTTT | CASSRGTGETGELFF
- | few | TRBJ1-2 | TRBV30 | TGTGCCTGGTCGGCACAATCTAACTATGGCTACACCTTC | CAWSAQSNYGYTF